Described below is a single T cell receptor beta chain sequence and its context. Its antigen is unidentified. This sample stems from a study of shared clonotypes between healthy human individuals. Study-wide results and limits: Naive subsets usually exceeded memory subsets in estimated richness. Collection of samples was limited to blood; tissue repertoires likely differ. The generation probabilities recorded for non-shared clonotypes fell below those of clonotypes shared by all four donors.

The CDR3 has 14 amino acids. The V end was cut by 8 bases, the J end by 3 bases, with 11 bases between. The germline gives CDR1 LNHDA, CDR2 SQIVND (reference sequence). Roughly 200 ng DNA, 30,000 to 35,000 T cell genomes, went into each sorted-subset replicate PCR. Measured with immunoSEQ multiplex PCR; TCRdb has only the in-frame clones, and not every one. Of 2,500,000 or so clones listed, about 92% are singletons. What was sequenced was naive CD4+ T cells sorted from blood. Subset of the sample: CD45RA+ positively selected. V is TRBV19 and J is TRBJ1-6; D unclear. The clonotype comes from a man between 18 and 29 years old in good health. The CDR3 protein is CASQDGNYNSPLHF. The DNA of the CDR3 is TGTGCCAGTCAGGACGGGAACTATAATTCACCCCTCCACTTT.